Listed below are T cell receptor beta chains from one sample, sequenced in a study of blood T cell repertoires in COVID-19. The table came from immunoSEQ multiplex PCR; TCRdb's copy has only in-frame clones and leaves some out. The sample includes about 81,000 clones, around 90% of them seen just once. The material sequenced was peripheral blood. These receptors all stem from a woman of 80 years or more with acute or convalescent COVID-19. CDR3s include the opening cysteine and the closing phenylalanine or tryptophan. Each record gives: D gene, V gene, clone size, J gene, CDR3 protein, CDR3 DNA. A D gene is named only where the DNA matches it firmly. A clone size is listed for some rows: how often the clone was seen (once, few, many), or a class if it is expanded.

d_gene: NA
v_gene: TRBV4-3
abundance: few
j_gene: TRBJ2-3
CDR3aa: CASSQVTYTDTQYF
CDR3nt: TGCGCCAGCAGCCAAGTCACTTACACAGATACGCAGTATTTT

d_gene: NA
v_gene: TRBV10-1
abundance: NA
j_gene: TRBJ1-2
CDR3aa: CASSESTGGNYGYTF
CDR3nt: TGCGCCAGCAGTGAGTCAACAGGAGGGAACTATGGCTACACCTTC

d_gene: NA
v_gene: TRBV7-2
abundance: NA
j_gene: TRBJ2-4
CDR3aa: CASSPELAKNIQYF
CDR3nt: TGTGCCAGCAGCCCTGAACTAGCCAAAAACATTCAGTACTTC

d_gene: TRBD1
v_gene: TRBV9
abundance: NA
j_gene: TRBJ1-4
CDR3aa: CASSAGTGGSEKLFF
CDR3nt: TGTGCCAGCAGCGCCGGGACAGGGGGCTCGGAAAAACTGTTTTTT

d_gene: NA
v_gene: TRBV7-3
abundance: NA
j_gene: TRBJ2-5
CDR3aa: CASSSRLGDQETQYF
CDR3nt: TGTGCCAGCAGCTCCCGTCTGGGAGACCAAGAGACCCAGTACTTC

d_gene: NA
v_gene: TRBV10-3
abundance: NA
j_gene: TRBJ2-7
CDR3aa: CATSGDPSYEQYF
CDR3nt: TGTGCCACCTCGGGGGACCCCTCCTACGAGCAGTACTTC

d_gene: NA
v_gene: TRBV12-3/TRBV12-4
abundance: NA
j_gene: TRBJ2-1
CDR3aa: CASSLNRNNEQFF
CDR3nt: TGTGCCAGCAGTTTGAACAGGAACAATGAGCAGTTCTTC

d_gene: TRBD1
v_gene: TRBV7-9
abundance: NA
j_gene: TRBJ1-2
CDR3aa: CASSPRGTESPNNYGYTF
CDR3nt: TGTGCCAGCAGCCCAAGGGGGACAGAGAGCCCGAATAACTATGGCTACACCTTC

d_gene: TRBD1
v_gene: TRBV27
abundance: NA
j_gene: TRBJ1-1
CDR3aa: CASSPRTGGWTEAFF
CDR3nt: TGTGCCAGCAGTCCGAGGACAGGGGGTTGGACTGAAGCTTTCTTT

d_gene: TRBD2
v_gene: TRBV10-3
abundance: NA
j_gene: TRBJ2-5
CDR3aa: CAISEGLGEETQYF
CDR3nt: TGTGCCATCAGTGAGGGACTAGGCGAAGAGACCCAGTACTTC

d_gene: NA
v_gene: TRBV5-1
abundance: NA
j_gene: TRBJ2-2
CDR3aa: CASSPLGSSNTGELFF
CDR3nt: TGCGCCAGCAGCCCCTTGGGTAGCTCAAACACCGGGGAGCTGTTTTTT

d_gene: TRBD1
v_gene: TRBV19
abundance: NA
j_gene: TRBJ1-3
CDR3aa: CASRPDREDTIYF
CDR3nt: TGTGCCAGTAGGCCGGACAGGGAGGACACCATATATTTT

d_gene: NA
v_gene: TRBV30
abundance: NA
j_gene: TRBJ1-1
CDR3aa: CAWSVLATAEAFF
CDR3nt: TGTGCCTGGAGTGTTTTGGCAACCGCTGAAGCTTTCTTT

d_gene: NA
v_gene: TRBV30
abundance: NA
j_gene: TRBJ1-2
CDR3aa: CAWSAAGNYGYTF
CDR3nt: TGTGCCTGGAGTGCCGCAGGGAACTATGGCTACACCTTC

d_gene: TRBD2
v_gene: TRBV5-4
abundance: NA
j_gene: TRBJ2-1
CDR3aa: CASSSGLAGVYEQFF
CDR3nt: TGTGCCAGCAGCTCTGGACTAGCGGGGGTCTATGAGCAGTTCTTC

d_gene: TRBD2
v_gene: TRBV11-3
abundance: NA
j_gene: TRBJ2-1
CDR3aa: CASSLSGGGGDEQFF
CDR3nt: TGTGCCAGCAGCTTATCGGGAGGGGGAGGGGATGAGCAGTTCTTC

d_gene: TRBD1
v_gene: TRBV13
abundance: few
j_gene: TRBJ1-1
CDR3aa: CASSFRQGGTEAFF
CDR3nt: TGTGCCAGCAGCTTTCGACAGGGGGGTACTGAAGCTTTCTTT

d_gene: TRBD1
v_gene: TRBV30
abundance: once
j_gene: TRBJ2-7
CDR3aa: CAWSVGQGGSEQYF
CDR3nt: TGTGCCTGGAGTGTGGGACAGGGGGGGAGCGAGCAGTACTTC

d_gene: NA
v_gene: TRBV19
abundance: NA
j_gene: TRBJ2-7
CDR3aa: CASMLGSGPYEQYF
CDR3nt: TGTGCCTCGATGCTGGGGAGCGGACCCTACGAGCAGTACTTC

d_gene: TRBD1
v_gene: TRBV6-6
abundance: NA
j_gene: TRBJ1-5
CDR3aa: CASSYGAGTANQPQHF
CDR3nt: TGTGCCAGCAGTTACGGCGCCGGGACAGCTAATCAGCCCCAGCATTTT

d_gene: TRBD1
v_gene: TRBV5-1
abundance: NA
j_gene: TRBJ1-1
CDR3aa: CASSWGQGKTEAFF
CDR3nt: TGCGCCAGCAGCTGGGGACAGGGAAAAACTGAAGCTTTCTTT

d_gene: NA
v_gene: TRBV13
abundance: NA
j_gene: TRBJ1-1
CDR3aa: CASSLRGGTEAFF
CDR3nt: TGTGCCAGCAGCCTCAGGGGCGGCACTGAAGCTTTCTTT

d_gene: NA
v_gene: TRBV9
abundance: NA
j_gene: TRBJ1-5
CDR3aa: CASSKTGYSNQPQHF
CDR3nt: TGTGCCAGCAGCAAAACAGGTTATAGCAATCAGCCCCAGCATTTT

d_gene: NA
v_gene: TRBV11-3
abundance: once
j_gene: TRBJ2-2
CDR3aa: CASSQSAGFTGELFF
CDR3nt: TGTGCCAGCAGCCAAAGTGCGGGGTTCACCGGGGAGCTGTTTTTT

d_gene: NA
v_gene: TRBV12-3/TRBV12-4
abundance: NA
j_gene: TRBJ1-1
CDR3aa: CASSFAGTEAFF
CDR3nt: TGTGCCAGCAGTTTTGCGGGGACTGAAGCTTTCTTT

d_gene: NA
v_gene: TRBV7-3
abundance: NA
j_gene: TRBJ2-3
CDR3aa: CASSLGGSPTTDTQYF
CDR3nt: TGTGCCAGCAGCCTAGGGGGATCCCCCACCACAGATACGCAGTATTTT

d_gene: TRBD1
v_gene: TRBV15
abundance: NA
j_gene: TRBJ1-2
CDR3aa: CATSRDYPARGTGYGYTF
CDR3nt: TGTGCCACCAGCAGAGATTACCCTGCCAGGGGGACGGGCTATGGCTACACCTTC

d_gene: TRBD2
v_gene: TRBV12-5
abundance: NA
j_gene: TRBJ2-7
CDR3aa: CASGLSIAGAFTYEQYF
CDR3nt: TGTGCTAGTGGTTTGTCTATAGCGGGGGCCTTCACCTACGAGCAGTACTTC

d_gene: NA
v_gene: TRBV29-1
abundance: NA
j_gene: TRBJ1-1
CDR3aa: CSVERGSEAFF
CDR3nt: TGCAGCGTTGAAAGGGGTTCTGAAGCTTTCTTT

d_gene: NA
v_gene: TRBV11-2
abundance: NA
j_gene: TRBJ1-2
CDR3aa: CASSLAGTVNGVTF
CDR3nt: TGTGCCAGCAGCTTGGCGGGGACCGTCAACGGAGTCACCTTC

d_gene: NA
v_gene: TRBV2
abundance: NA
j_gene: TRBJ2-6
CDR3aa: CASSDSGRALGGANVLTF
CDR3nt: TGTGCCAGCAGTGACTCAGGCAGGGCCTTAGGAGGGGCCAACGTCCTGACTTTC

d_gene: NA
v_gene: TRBV30
abundance: NA
j_gene: TRBJ1-1
CDR3aa: CAWEERVNTEAFF
CDR3nt: TGTGCCTGGGAAGAACGGGTGAACACTGAAGCTTTCTTT

d_gene: NA
v_gene: TRBV7-3
abundance: NA
j_gene: TRBJ2-5
CDR3aa: CASSLTRSETQYF
CDR3nt: TGTGCCAGCAGCTTAACTAGATCAGAGACCCAGTACTTC

d_gene: TRBD1
v_gene: TRBV18
abundance: NA
j_gene: TRBJ2-7
CDR3aa: CASSPRDSVVNEQYF
CDR3nt: TGTGCCAGCTCACCAAGGGACAGCGTTGTCAACGAGCAGTACTTC

d_gene: NA
v_gene: TRBV11-2
abundance: NA
j_gene: TRBJ1-1
CDR3aa: CASSHFRGTEAFF
CDR3nt: TGTGCCAGCAGCCACTTCAGGGGCACTGAAGCTTTCTTT

d_gene: TRBD1
v_gene: TRBV9
abundance: NA
j_gene: TRBJ1-6
CDR3aa: CASSVQGADSPLHF
CDR3nt: TGTGCCAGCAGCGTACAGGGGGCTGATTCACCCCTCCACTTT

d_gene: TRBD1
v_gene: TRBV5-4
abundance: NA
j_gene: TRBJ1-1
CDR3aa: CASSQITGVEAFF
CDR3nt: TGTGCCAGCAGTCAAATTACAGGGGTGGAAGCTTTCTTT

d_gene: TRBD1
v_gene: TRBV7-9
abundance: NA
j_gene: TRBJ2-7
CDR3aa: CASSPRGTGLREQYF
CDR3nt: TGTGCCAGCAGCCCGAGAGGGACAGGTCTCCGCGAGCAGTACTTC

d_gene: NA
v_gene: TRBV7-2
abundance: NA
j_gene: TRBJ1-6
CDR3aa: CASSFPGYNSPLHF
CDR3nt: TGTGCCAGCAGCTTCCCAGGGTATAATTCACCCCTCCACTTT

d_gene: TRBD2
v_gene: TRBV6-5
abundance: NA
j_gene: TRBJ2-2
CDR3aa: CASTLLAGNTGELFF
CDR3nt: TGTGCCAGCACCTTACTAGCGGGGAACACCGGGGAGCTGTTTTTT

d_gene: NA
v_gene: TRBV27
abundance: NA
j_gene: TRBJ1-5
CDR3aa: CASSPHQGQNQPQHF
CDR3nt: TGTGCCAGCAGTCCCCACCAAGGACAGAATCAGCCCCAGCATTTT

d_gene: NA
v_gene: TRBV7-7
abundance: NA
j_gene: TRBJ1-6
CDR3aa: CASSLEQWGGVTSSYNSPLHF
CDR3nt: TGTGCTAGCAGCTTAGAGCAGTGGGGCGGCGTCACCAGCTCCTATAATTCACCCCTCCACTTT

d_gene: TRBD1
v_gene: TRBV7-2
abundance: NA
j_gene: TRBJ1-2
CDR3aa: CASSPDRTTYGYTF
CDR3nt: TGTGCCAGCAGCCCGGACAGGACAACATATGGCTACACCTTC

d_gene: NA
v_gene: TRBV19
abundance: NA
j_gene: TRBJ1-1
CDR3aa: CASSMTVMNTEAFF
CDR3nt: TGTGCCAGTAGTATGACAGTCATGAACACTGAAGCTTTCTTT

d_gene: TRBD2
v_gene: TRBV6-6
abundance: few
j_gene: TRBJ2-7
CDR3aa: CASRPGLADAYEQYF
CDR3nt: TGTGCCAGCAGACCCGGACTAGCGGACGCCTACGAGCAGTACTTC

d_gene: TRBD1
v_gene: TRBV18
abundance: NA
j_gene: TRBJ1-5
CDR3aa: CASSRATGTGQPQHF
CDR3nt: TGTGCCAGCTCACGCGCGACAGGGACGGGGCAGCCCCAGCATTTT

d_gene: TRBD1
v_gene: TRBV19
abundance: NA
j_gene: TRBJ2-5
CDR3aa: CASSHDRVGPQETQYF
CDR3nt: TGTGCCAGTAGTCACGACAGGGTGGGCCCCCAAGAGACCCAGTACTTC

d_gene: NA
v_gene: TRBV7-9
abundance: NA
j_gene: TRBJ2-7
CDR3aa: CASSPSGIFTYEQYF
CDR3nt: TGTGCCAGCAGCCCGTCAGGGATTTTCACCTACGAGCAGTACTTC

d_gene: NA
v_gene: TRBV7-9
abundance: NA
j_gene: TRBJ2-5
CDR3aa: CASSSLAERAQETQYF
CDR3nt: TGTGCCAGCAGCTCCTTAGCAGAGAGGGCCCAAGAGACCCAGTACTTC

d_gene: TRBD1
v_gene: TRBV7-9
abundance: NA
j_gene: TRBJ2-7
CDR3aa: CASSLAGQLQGEQYF
CDR3nt: TGTGCCAGCAGCTTAGCGGGACAGTTACAGGGCGAGCAGTACTTC

d_gene: NA
v_gene: TRBV5-1
abundance: NA
j_gene: TRBJ2-4
CDR3aa: CASSLGPQNTQGVAKNIQYF
CDR3nt: TGCGCCAGCAGCTTAGGGCCCCAGAACACTCAAGGGGTAGCCAAAAACATTCAGTACTTC

d_gene: TRBD2
v_gene: TRBV7-8
abundance: few
j_gene: TRBJ2-1
CDR3aa: CASSLVERELSGQFF
CDR3nt: TGTGCCAGCAGCTTAGTCGAGCGGGAGCTTTCGGGGCAGTTCTTC

d_gene: NA
v_gene: TRBV5-4
abundance: NA
j_gene: TRBJ1-2
CDR3aa: CASSHWTLDRNYGYTF
CDR3nt: TGTGCCAGCAGCCACTGGACTTTGGACAGAAACTATGGCTACACCTTC

d_gene: TRBD2
v_gene: TRBV29-1
abundance: few
j_gene: TRBJ2-1
CDR3aa: CSVEASGVYNEQFF
CDR3nt: TGCAGCGTTGAAGCTAGCGGGGTTTACAATGAGCAGTTCTTC

d_gene: NA
v_gene: TRBV5-4
abundance: once
j_gene: TRBJ2-3
CDR3aa: CASSSRANTDTQYF
CDR3nt: TGTGCCAGCAGCTCGAGGGCCAACACAGATACGCAGTATTTT